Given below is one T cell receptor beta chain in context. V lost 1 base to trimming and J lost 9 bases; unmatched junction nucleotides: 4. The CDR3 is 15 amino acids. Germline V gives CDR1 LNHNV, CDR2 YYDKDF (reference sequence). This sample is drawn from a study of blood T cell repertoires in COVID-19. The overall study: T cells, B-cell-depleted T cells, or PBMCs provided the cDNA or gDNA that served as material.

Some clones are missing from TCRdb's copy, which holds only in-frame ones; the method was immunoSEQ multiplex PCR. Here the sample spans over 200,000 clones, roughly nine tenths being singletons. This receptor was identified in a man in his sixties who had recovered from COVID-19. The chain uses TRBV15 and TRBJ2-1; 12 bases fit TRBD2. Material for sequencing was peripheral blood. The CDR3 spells CATSRGLAGVSEQFF. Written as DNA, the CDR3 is TGTGCCACCAGCAGAGGACTAGCGGGAGTTAGTGAGCAGTTCTTC.